This T cell receptor (beta chain) was documented in a study of shared clonotypes between healthy human individuals. About the study: Each donor contributed plates that comprised three CD4 naive, three CD4 memory, two CD8 naive and one CD8 memory.

On this clone: The antigen remains undetermined. Other DNA sequences of this sample code for an identical CDR3.

The table came from immunoSEQ multiplex PCR; TCRdb's copy has only in-frame clones and leaves some out. The sample lists about 1 million clones, more than 60% occurring once. The CDR3 loop spans 13 amino acids. Unmatched junction bases numbered 4, after V lost 6 bases and J lost 5 bases. CDR1 and CDR2 (germline): KGHSH, LQKENI. Study results and limitations: The small donor group covered limited genetic and exposure diversity. In a few donors, about 5% of naive CD4 clonotypes appeared in common.

The rearrangement joins TRBV18 to TRBJ2-5; 9 bases agree with TRBD2. Material: memory CD4+ T cells sorted from blood. Subset given: CD45RA-negative fraction. This clonotype was sampled from a man between 18 and 29 years old in good health. The CDR3 here is CASSSTSGETQYF. The CDR3, as DNA: TGTGCCAGCTCGTCAACTAGCGGGGAGACCCAGTACTTC.